The clone carrying this T cell receptor beta chain showed up just once. The CDR3 sequence is 13 residues long. The germline CDR1 and CDR2 sequences are LNHDA and SQIVND (reference sequence). J gave up 9 bases and V 6 bases, and 8 bases lay outside the gene matches. The data originate from a study of T-cell reconstitution after alpha-beta-depleted transplantation in children. Unique molecular identifiers were incorporated during preparation of the TCRbeta library. TCRdb reprocessed the PCR reads with MiXCR, giving one entry per CDR3 protein. The data show some 590,000 distinct CDR3 sequences, 8% to 11% seen once.

Sample: PBMCs from the stem cell graft donor, taken from the stem cell graft. The chain couples TRBV19 to TRBJ2-1, with 7 positions matching TRBD1. The receptor comes from a human donor who donated a stem cell graft to a child with acute myeloid leukemia. CDR3 in DNA: TGTGCCAGTAGACCGACAGGGTCTGGTGAGCAGTTCTTC. Amino acids: CASRPTGSGEQFF.